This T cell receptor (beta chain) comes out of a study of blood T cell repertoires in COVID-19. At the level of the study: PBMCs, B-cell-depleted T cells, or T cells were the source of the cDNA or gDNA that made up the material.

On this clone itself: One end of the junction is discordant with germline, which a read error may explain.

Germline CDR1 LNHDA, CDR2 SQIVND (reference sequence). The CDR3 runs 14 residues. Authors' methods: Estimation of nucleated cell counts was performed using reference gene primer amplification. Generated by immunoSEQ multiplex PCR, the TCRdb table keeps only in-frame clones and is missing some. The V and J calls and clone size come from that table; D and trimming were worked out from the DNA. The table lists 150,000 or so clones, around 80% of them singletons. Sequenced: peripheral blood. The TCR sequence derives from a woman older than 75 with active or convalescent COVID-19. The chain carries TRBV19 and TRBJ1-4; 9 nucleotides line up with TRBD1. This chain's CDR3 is CASSWDRANGKLFF. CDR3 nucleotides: TGTGCCAGTAGTTGGGACAGGGCAAATGGAAAACTGTTTTTT.